This record looks at one T cell receptor (beta chain) sequence and its context. Its target is unknown. Assay: immunoSEQ multiplex PCR; the TCRdb copy retains only in-frame clones and omits some. This table holds 85,000 to 130,000 clones, approximately 88% found once. The sample belongs to a study of T cell responses to AZD1222 COVID-19 vaccine. Whole-study results and caveats: No repertoire was sampled before or during the peak T cell response, only after it. Two doses of AZD1222 preceded a rise in Spike-specific TCR breadth and depth.

V lost 6 bases and J lost 7; bases outside the gene matches: 13. CDR1 MNHEY and CDR2 SMNVEV come from the germline V gene (reference sequence). There are 16 residues in the CDR3. This chain links TRBV27 with TRBJ2-1; 9 bases fit TRBD1. This sequence was found in an adult in good health. Specimen: peripheral blood, collected on day 0 of AZD1222 vaccination. CDR3: CASRPSGQGWFNEQFF. CDR3 DNA sequence: TGTGCCAGCAGACCCTCGGGACAGGGCTGGTTTAATGAGCAGTTCTTC.